A selection of T cell receptor beta chains follows, all from one sample in a study of T cell repertoires in cytomegalovirus infection. MiXCR, run by TCRdb on the reads, gives a single entry per CDR3 protein. The sample includes fewer than 950,000 distinct CDR3 sequences, about 33% of them seen just once. What these receptors recognize is not known. The source was cultured CD8+ T cells from PBMCs, collected from culture after CMV antigen stimulation. These receptors were obtained from a human donor in good health (CMV status not recorded). Some clones in this sample may be carry-over from other donors' samples. Both conserved end residues are part of each CDR3.

J,length,V,CDR3
TRBJ2-5,18,TRBV7-2,CASSLWPARKNVQETQYF
TRBJ2-2,14,TRBV6-5,CASTQGGGTGELFF
TRBJ2-7,14,TRBV6-4,CASSDSAGAYEQYF
TRBJ2-1,13,TRBV7-8,CASSLSSGIEQFF
TRBJ1-5,15,TRBV5-5,CASSVGLRANQPQHF
TRBJ2-6,18,TRBV7-6,CASSPPGQDPPGANVLTF
TRBJ2-5,16,TRBV7-9,CASSFRQGSSEETQYF
TRBJ2-3,17,TRBV12-3/TRBV12-4,CASSTAGGPASTDTQYF
TRBJ2-3,15,TRBV7-9,CASSLKRGDTDTQYF
TRBJ2-3,17,TRBV6-5,CASSYSLQGHNTDTQYF
TRBJ1-1,12,TRBV12-3/TRBV12-4,CASTLGLTEAFF
TRBJ2-3,17,TRBV7-9,CASSLVGSGSLPDTQYF
TRBJ2-7,17,TRBV4-1,CASSQDGPDRGSYEQYF
TRBJ2-2,15,TRBV6-5,CASSYAAGAGGGLFF
TRBJ2-1,13,TRBV29-1,CSAVVVLRNEQFF
TRBJ1-1,11,TRBV27,CASIVNTEAFF